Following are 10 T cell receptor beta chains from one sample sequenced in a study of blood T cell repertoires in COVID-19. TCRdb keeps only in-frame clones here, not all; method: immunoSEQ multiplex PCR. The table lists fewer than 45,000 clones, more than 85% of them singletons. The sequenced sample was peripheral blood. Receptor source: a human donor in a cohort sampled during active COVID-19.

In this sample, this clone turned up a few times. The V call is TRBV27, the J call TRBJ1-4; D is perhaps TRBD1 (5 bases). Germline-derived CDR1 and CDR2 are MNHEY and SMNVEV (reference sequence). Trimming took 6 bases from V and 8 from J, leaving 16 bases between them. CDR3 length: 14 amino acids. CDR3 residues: CASRPGLWGEKLFF. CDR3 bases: TGTGCCAGCAGACCGGGACTCTGGGGGGAAAAACTGTTTTTT.

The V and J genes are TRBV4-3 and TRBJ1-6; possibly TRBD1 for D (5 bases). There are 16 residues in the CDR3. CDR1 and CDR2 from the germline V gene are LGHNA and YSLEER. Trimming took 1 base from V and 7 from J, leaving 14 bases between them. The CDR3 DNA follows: TGCGCCAGCAGCCAAGGAGGTGGGGCGAGGAATTCACCCCTCCACTTT. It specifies CASSQGGGARNSPLHF.

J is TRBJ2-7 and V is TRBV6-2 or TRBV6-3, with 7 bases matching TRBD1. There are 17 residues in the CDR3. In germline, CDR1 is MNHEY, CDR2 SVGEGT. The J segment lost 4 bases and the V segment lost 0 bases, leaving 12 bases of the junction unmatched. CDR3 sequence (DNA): TGTGCCAGCAGTTACTCGAGTGTCCTTGGGACAGTGTACGAGCAGTACTTC. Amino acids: CASSYSSVLGTVYEQYF.

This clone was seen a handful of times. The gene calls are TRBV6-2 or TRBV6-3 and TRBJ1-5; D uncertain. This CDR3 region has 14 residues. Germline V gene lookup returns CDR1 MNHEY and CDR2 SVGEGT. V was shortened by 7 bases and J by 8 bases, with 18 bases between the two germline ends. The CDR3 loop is CASTYTGFDEPQHF. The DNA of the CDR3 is TGTGCCAGCACTTATACGGGTTTTGATGAGCCCCAGCATTTT.

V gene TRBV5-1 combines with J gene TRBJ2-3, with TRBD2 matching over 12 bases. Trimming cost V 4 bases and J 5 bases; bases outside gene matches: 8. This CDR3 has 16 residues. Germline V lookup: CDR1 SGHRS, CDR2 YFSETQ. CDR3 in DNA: TGCGCCAGCAGCCAATCACTAGCGGGAGGTATAGATACGCAGTATTTT. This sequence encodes CASSQSLAGGIDTQYF.

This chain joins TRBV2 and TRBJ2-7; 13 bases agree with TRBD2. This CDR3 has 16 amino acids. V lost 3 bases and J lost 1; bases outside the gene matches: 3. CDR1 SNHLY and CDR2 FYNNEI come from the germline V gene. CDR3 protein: CASSDPGLAGSYEQYF. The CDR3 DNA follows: TGTGCCAGCAGTGACCCGGGACTAGCGGGGTCCTACGAGCAGTACTTC.

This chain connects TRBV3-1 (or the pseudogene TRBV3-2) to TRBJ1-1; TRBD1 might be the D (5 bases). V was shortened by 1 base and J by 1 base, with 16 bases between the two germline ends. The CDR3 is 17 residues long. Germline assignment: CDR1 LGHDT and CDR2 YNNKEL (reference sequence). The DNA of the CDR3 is TGTGCCAGCAGCCAAGCGGGGGGGGTTCTTAGGAACACTGAAGCTTTCTTT. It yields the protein CASSQAGGVLRNTEAFF.

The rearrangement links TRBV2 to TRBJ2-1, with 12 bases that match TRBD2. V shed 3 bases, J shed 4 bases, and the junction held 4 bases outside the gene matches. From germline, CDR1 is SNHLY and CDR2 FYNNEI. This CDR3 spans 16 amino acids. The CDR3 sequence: CASSEPTSGSYNEQFF. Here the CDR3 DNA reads TGTGCCAGCAGTGAGCCGACTAGCGGGAGTTACAATGAGCAGTTCTTC.

The CDR3 DNA reads as TGCAGCGTTGTCGGGGTGACTAGCGGGGATTATTACGAGCAGTACTTC. Its translation: CSVVGVTSGDYYEQYF. The chain joins TRBV29-1 to TRBJ2-7; TRBD2 matches at 11 bases. Germline V gene data show CDR1 as SQVTM and CDR2 as ANQGSEA. With 4 bases clipped from V and 4 bases from J, the junction kept 12 bases outside the gene matches. CDR3 size: 16 residues.

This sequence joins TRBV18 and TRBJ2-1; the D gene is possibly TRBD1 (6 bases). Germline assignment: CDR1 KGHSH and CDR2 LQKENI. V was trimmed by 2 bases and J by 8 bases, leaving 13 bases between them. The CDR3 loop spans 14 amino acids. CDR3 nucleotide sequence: TGTGCCAGCTCACCATCGACAGGTACCTATGAGCAGTTCTTC. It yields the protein CASSPSTGTYEQFF. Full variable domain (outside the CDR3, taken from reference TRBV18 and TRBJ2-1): NAGVMQNPRHLVRRRGQEARLRCSPMKGHSHVYWYRQLPEEGLKFMVYLQKENIIDESGMPKERFSAEFPKEGPSILRIQQVVRGDSAAYFCASSPSTGTYEQFFGPGTRLTVL.